This entry concerns a single T cell receptor (beta chain). Trimming shortened V by 1 base and J by 7 bases, and 14 bases separated the two germline ends. The CDR3 is 15 amino acids. Germline CDR1 SGHTA, CDR2 FQGNSA. This sample was included in a study of blood T cell repertoires in COVID-19. Each participant's cohort was designated according to participant-reported clinical history. Clones were read by immunoSEQ multiplex PCR, and TCRdb kept only the in-frame ones, dropping some. The sample lists roughly 200,000 clones, around 82% seen once, with under 6.5% in the top ten. The sequenced material came from PBMCs or T cells enriched from blood (not recorded which). The gene calls are TRBV7-2 and TRBJ1-5; no reliable D call. This sequence was found in a woman aged 55 to 70 with acute COVID-19. The CDR3 sequence: CASSLGGPLRQPQHF. In DNA, the CDR3 is TGTGCCAGCAGCTTAGGCGGCCCCCTAAGGCAGCCCCAGCATTTT.